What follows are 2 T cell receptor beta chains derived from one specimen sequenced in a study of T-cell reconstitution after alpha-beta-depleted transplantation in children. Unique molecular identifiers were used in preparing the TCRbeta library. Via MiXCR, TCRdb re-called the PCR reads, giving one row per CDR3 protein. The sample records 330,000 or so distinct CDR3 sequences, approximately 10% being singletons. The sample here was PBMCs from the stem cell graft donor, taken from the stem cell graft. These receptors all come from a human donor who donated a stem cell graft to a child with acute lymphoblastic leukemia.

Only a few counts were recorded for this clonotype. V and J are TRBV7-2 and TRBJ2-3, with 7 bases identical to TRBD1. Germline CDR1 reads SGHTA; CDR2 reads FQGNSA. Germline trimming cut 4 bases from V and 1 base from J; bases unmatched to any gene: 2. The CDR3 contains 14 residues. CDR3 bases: TGTGCCAGCAGCTACGACAGGGGCACAGATACGCAGTATTTT. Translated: CASSYDRGTDTQYF.

Here the CDR3 reads CASSLEQGVPDTQYF. The CDR3 region has the DNA TGTGCCAGCAGCTTAGAACAGGGTGTGCCAGATACGCAGTATTTT. V and J are TRBV7-2 and TRBJ2-3, with a weak D call TRBD1 (6 bases). Trimming cost V 1 base and J 4 bases, with 12 bases left between them. This CDR3 region has 15 residues. Germline loops: CDR1 SGHTA, CDR2 FQGNSA.